Described below is a single T cell receptor (beta chain) sequence and its context. Its antigen is unknown. Germline and junction disagree at one end, which may indicate a read error. This sample is part of a study of cytomegalovirus exposure and HLA in healthy donors (dated by TCRdb to the late 2010s). Regarding the complete study: According to a later analysis, one platform produced both the roughly 110 validation repertoires and the 700 or so repertoires of the first cohort. The study aimed to test whether signatures of past pathogen exposure could be identified by cataloging public T cell receptors. A separate validation cohort of roughly 110 different subjects was used in addition to the 666-subject first cohort. To predict cytomegalovirus infection status, the study brought together high-throughput TCR immunosequencing, statistical association of individual TCRs with disease status, and machine learning.

Donors formed part of the validation cohort, which comprised 120 subjects and was distinct from the first cohort of under 750 subjects. The library was built by means of the immunoSEQ multiplex PCR assay. Turning to the authors' computational methods: To diagnose cytomegalovirus status from the catalog of TCR beta chain sequences, a statistical classification framework was built. The source is immuneACCESS, and TCRdb retained only in-frame sequences with V and J called. Part of the clones is not carried over; for the studies checked, unresolved V genes explain less than half of this, and the remainder is unexplained. V, J and clone size are taken as reported in that table, and D and trimming were inferred from the DNA itself. The sample table shows roughly 250,000 clones, and around 87% are seen once. Around 1.2% of the sample lies in the top ten. CDR1 SQVTM and CDR2 ANQGSEA were looked up in the germline V gene. Including the terminal cysteine and phenylalanine, the CDR3 comprises 11 residues. This entry keeps only the CDR3 DNA: 33 bases, framed from base 1.

Overall study results and their limits: The classifier was reported to diagnose cytomegalovirus status with high specificity and sensitivity in both the original and validation cohorts. A later analysis had no HLA typing for the validation cohort, so co-occurrence there was scored across all 130 or so repertoires. Across donors, most TCR sequences were observed very rarely, whereas some public TCRs were present in many individuals. Subsequent analysis determined that TCRs grouped into clusters in the first cohort also showed a tendency toward co-occurrence across the 120 or so validation repertoires, and approximately 94% of cluster scores exceeded 0. According to the authors, the approach could potentially be generalized to other disease states and immunological phenotypes. A few of the identified cytomegalovirus-associated TCR beta chains were confirmed in vitro to be specific for cytomegalovirus antigens. A total of 164 TCR beta chains were listed by the study as associated with cytomegalovirus.

This TCR was recovered from a woman aged 25-40 years in good health and CMV-seropositive. Sequenced input: PBMCs. Rearrangement joined TRBV29-1 to TRBJ1-4; TRBD1 is perhaps the D gene, given 6 matching bases. In nucleotide form, the sequence is TGCAGCGTTTCCTGGGGGGGACAATGCATTTTT. Its translation reads: CSVSWGGQCIF.